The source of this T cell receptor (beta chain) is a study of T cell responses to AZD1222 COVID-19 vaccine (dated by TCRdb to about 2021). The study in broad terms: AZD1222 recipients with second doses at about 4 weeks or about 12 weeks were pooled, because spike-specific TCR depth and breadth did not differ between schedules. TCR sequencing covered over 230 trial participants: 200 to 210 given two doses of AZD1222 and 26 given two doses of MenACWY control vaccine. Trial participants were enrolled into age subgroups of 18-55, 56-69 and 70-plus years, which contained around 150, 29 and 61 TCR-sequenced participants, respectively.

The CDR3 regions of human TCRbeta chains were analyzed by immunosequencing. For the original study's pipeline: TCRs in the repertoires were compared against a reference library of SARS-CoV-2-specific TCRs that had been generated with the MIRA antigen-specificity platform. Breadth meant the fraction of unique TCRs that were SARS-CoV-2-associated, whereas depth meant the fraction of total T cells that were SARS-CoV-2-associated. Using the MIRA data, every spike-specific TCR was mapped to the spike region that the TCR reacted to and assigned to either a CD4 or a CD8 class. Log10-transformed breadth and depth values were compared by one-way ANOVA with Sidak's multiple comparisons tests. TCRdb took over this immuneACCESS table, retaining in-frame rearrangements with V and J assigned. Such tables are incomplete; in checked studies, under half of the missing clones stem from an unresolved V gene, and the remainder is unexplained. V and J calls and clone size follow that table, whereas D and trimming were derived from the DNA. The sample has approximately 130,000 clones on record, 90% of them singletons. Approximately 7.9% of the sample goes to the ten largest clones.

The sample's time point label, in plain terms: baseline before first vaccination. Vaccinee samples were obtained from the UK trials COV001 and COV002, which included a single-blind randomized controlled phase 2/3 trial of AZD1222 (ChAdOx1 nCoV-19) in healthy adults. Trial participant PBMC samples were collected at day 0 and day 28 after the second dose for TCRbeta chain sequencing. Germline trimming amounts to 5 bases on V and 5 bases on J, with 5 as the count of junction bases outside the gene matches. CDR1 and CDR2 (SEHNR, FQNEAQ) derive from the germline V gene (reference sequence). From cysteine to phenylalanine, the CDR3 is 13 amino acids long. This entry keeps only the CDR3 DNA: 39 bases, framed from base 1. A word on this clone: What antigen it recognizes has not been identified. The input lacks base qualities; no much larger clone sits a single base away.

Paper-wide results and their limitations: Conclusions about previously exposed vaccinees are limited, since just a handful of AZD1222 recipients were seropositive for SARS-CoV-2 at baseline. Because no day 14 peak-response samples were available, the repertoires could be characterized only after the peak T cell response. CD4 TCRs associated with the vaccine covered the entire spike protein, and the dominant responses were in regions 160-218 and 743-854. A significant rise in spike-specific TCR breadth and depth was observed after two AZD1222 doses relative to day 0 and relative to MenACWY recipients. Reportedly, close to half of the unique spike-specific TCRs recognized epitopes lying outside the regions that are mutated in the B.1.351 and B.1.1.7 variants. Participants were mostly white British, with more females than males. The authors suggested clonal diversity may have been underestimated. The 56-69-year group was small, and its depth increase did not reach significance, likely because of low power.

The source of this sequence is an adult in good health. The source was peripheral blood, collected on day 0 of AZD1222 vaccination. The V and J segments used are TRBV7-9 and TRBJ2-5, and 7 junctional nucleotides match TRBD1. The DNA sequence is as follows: TGTGCCAGCAGCAGCTACAGGGGCGAGACCCAGTACTTC. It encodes CASSSYRGETQYF. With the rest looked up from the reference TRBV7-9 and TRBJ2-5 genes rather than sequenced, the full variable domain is DTGVSQNPRHKITKRGQNVTFRCDPISEHNRLYWYRQTLGQGPEFLTYFQNEAQLEKSRLLSDRFSAERPKGSFSTLEIQRTEQGDSAMYLCASSSYRGETQYFGPGTRLLVL.